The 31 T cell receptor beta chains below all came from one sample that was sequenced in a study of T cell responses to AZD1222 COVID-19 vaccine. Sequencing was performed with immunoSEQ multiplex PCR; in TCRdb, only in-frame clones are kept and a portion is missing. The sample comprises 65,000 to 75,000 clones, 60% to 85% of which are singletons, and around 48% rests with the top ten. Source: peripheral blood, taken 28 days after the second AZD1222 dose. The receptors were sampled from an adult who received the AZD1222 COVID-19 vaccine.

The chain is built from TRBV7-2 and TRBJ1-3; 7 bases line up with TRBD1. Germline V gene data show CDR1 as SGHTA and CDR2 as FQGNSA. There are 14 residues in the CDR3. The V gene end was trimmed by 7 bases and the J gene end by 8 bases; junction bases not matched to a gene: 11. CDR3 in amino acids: CASTAQGVRDTIYF. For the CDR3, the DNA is TGTGCCAGCACCGCGCAGGGGGTGCGGGACACCATATATTTT.

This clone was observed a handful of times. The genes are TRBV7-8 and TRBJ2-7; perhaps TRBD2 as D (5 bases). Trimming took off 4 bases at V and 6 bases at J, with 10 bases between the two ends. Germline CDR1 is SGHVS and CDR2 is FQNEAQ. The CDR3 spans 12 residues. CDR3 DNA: TGTGCCAGCAGCTATGACGCGGGCGAGCAGTACTTC. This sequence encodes CASSYDAGEQYF.

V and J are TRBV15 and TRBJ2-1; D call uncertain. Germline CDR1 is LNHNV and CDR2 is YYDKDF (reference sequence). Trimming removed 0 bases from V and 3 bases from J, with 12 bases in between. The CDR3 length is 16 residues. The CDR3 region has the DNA TGTGCCACCAGCAGAGAGGATCGGGTGAGCTACAATGAGCAGTTCTTC. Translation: CATSREDRVSYNEQFF.

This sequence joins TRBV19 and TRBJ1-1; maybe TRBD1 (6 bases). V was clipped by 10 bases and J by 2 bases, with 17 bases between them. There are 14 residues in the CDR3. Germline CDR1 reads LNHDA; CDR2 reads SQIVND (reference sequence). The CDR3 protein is CATREGGTNTEAFF. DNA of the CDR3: TGTGCCACCCGGGAGGGGGGAACTAACACTGAAGCTTTCTTT.

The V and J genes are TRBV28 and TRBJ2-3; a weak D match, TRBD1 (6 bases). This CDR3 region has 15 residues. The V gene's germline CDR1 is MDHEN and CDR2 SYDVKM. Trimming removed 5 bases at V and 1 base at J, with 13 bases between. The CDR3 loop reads CASSIDRLRTDTQYF. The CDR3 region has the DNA TGTGCCAGCAGTATCGACAGGTTACGCACAGATACGCAGTATTTT. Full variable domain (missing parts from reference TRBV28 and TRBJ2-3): DVKVTQSSRYLVKRTGEKVFLECVQDMDHENMFWYRQDPGLGLRLIYFSYDVKMKEKGDIPEGYSVSREKKERFSLILESASTNQTSMYLCASSIDRLRTDTQYFGPGTRLTVL.

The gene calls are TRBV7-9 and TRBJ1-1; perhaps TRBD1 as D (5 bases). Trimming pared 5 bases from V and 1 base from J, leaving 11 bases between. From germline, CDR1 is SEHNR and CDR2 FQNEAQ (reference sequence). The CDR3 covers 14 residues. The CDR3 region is CASSPFGGNTEAFF. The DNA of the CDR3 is TGTGCCAGCAGCCCGTTCGGGGGGAACACTGAAGCTTTCTTT.

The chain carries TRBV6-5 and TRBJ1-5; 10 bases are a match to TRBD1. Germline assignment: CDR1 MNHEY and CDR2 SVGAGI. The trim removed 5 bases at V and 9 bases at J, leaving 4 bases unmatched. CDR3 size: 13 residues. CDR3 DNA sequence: TGTGCCAGCAGTCGGACAGGGGGAAGGCCCCAGCATTTT. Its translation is CASSRTGGRPQHF.

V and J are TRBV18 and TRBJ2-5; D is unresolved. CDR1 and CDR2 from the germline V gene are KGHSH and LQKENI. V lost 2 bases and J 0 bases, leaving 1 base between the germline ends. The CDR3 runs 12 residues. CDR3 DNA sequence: TGTGCCAGCTCACCAGACCAAGAGACCCAGTACTTC. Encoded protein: CASSPDQETQYF.

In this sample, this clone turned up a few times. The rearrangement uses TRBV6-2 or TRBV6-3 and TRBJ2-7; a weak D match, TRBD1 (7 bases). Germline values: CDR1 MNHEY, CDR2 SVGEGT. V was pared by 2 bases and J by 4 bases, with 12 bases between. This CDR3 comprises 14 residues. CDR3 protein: CASSYQGGQYEQYF. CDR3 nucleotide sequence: TGTGCCAGCAGTTACCAGGGGGGCCAATACGAGCAGTACTTC.

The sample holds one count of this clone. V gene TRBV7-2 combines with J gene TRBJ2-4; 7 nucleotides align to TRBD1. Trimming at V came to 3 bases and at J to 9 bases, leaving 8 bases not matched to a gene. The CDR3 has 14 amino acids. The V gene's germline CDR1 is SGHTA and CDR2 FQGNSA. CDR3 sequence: CASSFGQDGIIQYF. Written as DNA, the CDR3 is TGTGCCAGCAGCTTTGGACAGGACGGGATCATTCAGTACTTC.

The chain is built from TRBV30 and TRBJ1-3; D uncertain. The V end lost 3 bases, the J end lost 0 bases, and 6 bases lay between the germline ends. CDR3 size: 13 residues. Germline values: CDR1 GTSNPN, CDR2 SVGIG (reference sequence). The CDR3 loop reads CAWRRISGNTIYF. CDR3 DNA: TGTGCCTGGAGGCGTATCTCTGGAAACACCATATATTTT.

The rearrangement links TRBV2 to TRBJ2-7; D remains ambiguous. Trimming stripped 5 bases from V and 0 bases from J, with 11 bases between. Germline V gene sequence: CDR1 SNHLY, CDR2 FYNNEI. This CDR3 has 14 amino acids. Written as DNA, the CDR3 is TGTGCCAGCAGTCAAACTGTGAGCTCCTACGAGCAGTACTTC. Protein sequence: CASSQTVSSYEQYF.

The CDR3: CASTKDRVDTGELFF. The CDR3, as DNA: TGTGCCAGCACTAAGGACAGGGTGGACACCGGGGAGCTGTTTTTT. V is TRBV7-2 and J is TRBJ2-2, with TRBD1 matching over 8 bases. J lost 3 bases, V lost 7 bases, and 7 bases had no gene match. The CDR3 has 15 residues. Germline CDR1 reads SGHTA; CDR2 reads FQGNSA. The full variable domain, completed using reference TRBV7-2 and TRBJ2-2, is GAGVSQSPSNKVTEKGKDVELRCDPISGHTALYWYRQSLGQGLEFLIYFQGNSAPDKSGLPSDRFSAERTGGSVSTLTIQRTQQEDSAVYLCASTKDRVDTGELFFGEGSRLTVL.

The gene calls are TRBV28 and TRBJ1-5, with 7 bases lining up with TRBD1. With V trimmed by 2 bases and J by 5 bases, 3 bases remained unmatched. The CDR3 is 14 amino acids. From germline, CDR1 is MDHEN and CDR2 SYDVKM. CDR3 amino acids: CASSLVTGDQPQHF. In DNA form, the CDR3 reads TGTGCCAGCAGTTTAGTTACAGGGGATCAGCCCCAGCATTTT.

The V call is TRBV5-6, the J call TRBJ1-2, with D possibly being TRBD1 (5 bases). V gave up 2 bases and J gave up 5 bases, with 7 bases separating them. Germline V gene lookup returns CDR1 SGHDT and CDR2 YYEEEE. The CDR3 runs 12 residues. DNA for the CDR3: TGTGCCAGCAGCTTAGGGGAATATGGCTACACCTTC. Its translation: CASSLGEYGYTF.

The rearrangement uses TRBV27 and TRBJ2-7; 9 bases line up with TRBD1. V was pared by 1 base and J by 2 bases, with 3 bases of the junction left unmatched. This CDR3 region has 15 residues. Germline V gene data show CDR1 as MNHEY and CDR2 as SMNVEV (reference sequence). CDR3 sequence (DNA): TGTGCCAGCAGTTTATACAGGACAGGGGCCTACGAGCAGTACTTC. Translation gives CASSLYRTGAYEQYF.

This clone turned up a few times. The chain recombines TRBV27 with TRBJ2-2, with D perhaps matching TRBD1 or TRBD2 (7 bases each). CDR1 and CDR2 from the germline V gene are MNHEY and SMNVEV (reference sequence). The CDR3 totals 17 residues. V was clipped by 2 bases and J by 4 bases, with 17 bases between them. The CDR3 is CASSLNRGGKITGELFF. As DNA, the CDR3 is TGTGCCAGCAGTTTAAACAGGGGAGGGAAGATCACCGGGGAGCTGTTTTTT.

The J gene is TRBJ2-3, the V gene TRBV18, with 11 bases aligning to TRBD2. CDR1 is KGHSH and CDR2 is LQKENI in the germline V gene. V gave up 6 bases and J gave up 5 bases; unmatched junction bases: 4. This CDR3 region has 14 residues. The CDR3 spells CASSHGLAGDTQYF. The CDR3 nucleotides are TGTGCCAGCTCCCACGGACTAGCGGGAGATACGCAGTATTTT.

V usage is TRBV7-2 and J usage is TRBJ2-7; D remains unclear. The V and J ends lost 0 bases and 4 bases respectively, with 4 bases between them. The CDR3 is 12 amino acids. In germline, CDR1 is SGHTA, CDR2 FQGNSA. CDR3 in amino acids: CASSLALYEQYF. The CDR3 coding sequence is TGTGCCAGCAGCTTAGCGCTATACGAGCAGTACTTC.

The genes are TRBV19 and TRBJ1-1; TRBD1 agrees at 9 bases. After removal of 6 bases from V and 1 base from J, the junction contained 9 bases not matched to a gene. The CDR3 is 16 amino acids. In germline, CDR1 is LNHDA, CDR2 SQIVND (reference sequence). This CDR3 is CASSLPTGGTNTEAFF. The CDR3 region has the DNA TGTGCCAGTAGCTTACCGACAGGGGGAACGAACACTGAAGCTTTCTTT.

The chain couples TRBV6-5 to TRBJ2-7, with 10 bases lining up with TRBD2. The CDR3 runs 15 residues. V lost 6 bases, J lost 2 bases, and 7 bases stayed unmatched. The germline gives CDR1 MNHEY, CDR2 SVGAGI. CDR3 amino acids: CASRRTSGRAYEQYF. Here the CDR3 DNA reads TGTGCCAGCAGGAGGACTAGCGGACGAGCCTACGAGCAGTACTTC.

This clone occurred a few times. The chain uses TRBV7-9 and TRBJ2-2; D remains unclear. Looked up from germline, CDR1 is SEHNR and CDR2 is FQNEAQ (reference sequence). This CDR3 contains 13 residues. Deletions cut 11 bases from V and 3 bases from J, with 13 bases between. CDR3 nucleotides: TGTGCCTCAGTGGGTCTGGACACCGGGGAGCTGTTTTTT. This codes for CASVGLDTGELFF.

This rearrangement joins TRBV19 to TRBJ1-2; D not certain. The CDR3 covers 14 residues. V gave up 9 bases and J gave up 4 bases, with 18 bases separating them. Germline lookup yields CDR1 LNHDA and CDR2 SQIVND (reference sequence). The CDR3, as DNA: TGTGCCAGCACTCCTGCCGGGTCCTTCTATGGCTACACCTTC. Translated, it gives CASTPAGSFYGYTF.

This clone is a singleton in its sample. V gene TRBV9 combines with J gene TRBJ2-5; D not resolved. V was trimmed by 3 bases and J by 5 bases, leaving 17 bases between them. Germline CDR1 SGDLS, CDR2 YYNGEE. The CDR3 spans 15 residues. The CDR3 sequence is CASSETGDRWETQYF. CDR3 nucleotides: TGTGCCAGCAGCGAAACTGGAGACCGGTGGGAGACCCAGTACTTC. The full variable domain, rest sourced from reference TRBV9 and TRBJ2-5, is DSGVTQTPKHLITATGQRVTLRCSPRSGDLSVYWYQQSLDQGLQFLIQYYNGEERAKGNILERFSAQQFPDLHSELNLSSLELGDSALYFCASSETGDRWETQYFGPGTRLLVL.

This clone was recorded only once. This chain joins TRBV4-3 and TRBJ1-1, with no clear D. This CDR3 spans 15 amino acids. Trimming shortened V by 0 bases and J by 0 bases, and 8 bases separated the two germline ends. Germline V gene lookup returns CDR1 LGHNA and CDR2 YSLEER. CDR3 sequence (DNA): TGCGCCAGCAGCCAAGACCCCGGGGTGAACACTGAAGCTTTCTTT. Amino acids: CASSQDPGVNTEAFF.

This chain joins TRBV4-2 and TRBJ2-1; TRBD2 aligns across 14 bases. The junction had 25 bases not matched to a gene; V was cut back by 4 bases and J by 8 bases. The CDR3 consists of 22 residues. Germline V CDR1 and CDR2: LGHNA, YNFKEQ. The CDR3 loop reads CASSPRPGTSGGTGPPVDEQFF. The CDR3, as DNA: TGTGCCAGCAGCCCCCGTCCCGGGACTAGCGGGGGTACGGGACCGCCGGTGGATGAGCAGTTCTTC.

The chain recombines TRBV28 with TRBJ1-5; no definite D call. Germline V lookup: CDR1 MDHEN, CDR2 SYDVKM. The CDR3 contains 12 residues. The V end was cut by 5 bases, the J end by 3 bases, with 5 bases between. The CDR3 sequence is CASSLFNQPQHF. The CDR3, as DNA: TGTGCCAGCAGTCTTTTCAATCAGCCCCAGCATTTT.

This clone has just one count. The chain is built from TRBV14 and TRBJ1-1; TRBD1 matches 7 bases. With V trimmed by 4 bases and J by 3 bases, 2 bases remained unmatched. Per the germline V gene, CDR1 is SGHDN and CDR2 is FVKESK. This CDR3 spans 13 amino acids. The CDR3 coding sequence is TGTGCCAGCAGCCGGGACAGAGACACTGAAGCTTTCTTT. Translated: CASSRDRDTEAFF.

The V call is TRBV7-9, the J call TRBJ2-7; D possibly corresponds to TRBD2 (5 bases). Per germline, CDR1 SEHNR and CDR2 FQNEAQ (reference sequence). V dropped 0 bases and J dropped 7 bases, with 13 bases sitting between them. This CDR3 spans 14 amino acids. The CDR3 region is CASSLAAGRGEQYF. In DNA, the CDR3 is TGTGCCAGCAGCTTAGCTGCAGGCCGCGGGGAGCAGTACTTC.

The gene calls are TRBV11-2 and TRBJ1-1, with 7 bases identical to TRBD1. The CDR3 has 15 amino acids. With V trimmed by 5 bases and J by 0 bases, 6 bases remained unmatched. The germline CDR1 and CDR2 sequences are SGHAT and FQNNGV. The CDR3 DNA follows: TGTGCCAGCAGCCGAGGACAGGTTGTGAACACTGAAGCTTTCTTT. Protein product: CASSRGQVVNTEAFF.

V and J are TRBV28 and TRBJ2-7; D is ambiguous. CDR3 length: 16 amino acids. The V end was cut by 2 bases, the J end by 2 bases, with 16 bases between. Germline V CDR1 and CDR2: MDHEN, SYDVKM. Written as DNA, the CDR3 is TGTGCCAGCAGTTTAGGGTTGACATTGTCTCCCTACGAGCAGTACTTC. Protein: CASSLGLTLSPYEQYF.